The next 25 T cell receptor beta chains were all read from a single sample in a study of OX40 agonist ivuxolimab in advanced cancers. The table came from immunoSEQ multiplex PCR; TCRdb's copy has only in-frame clones and leaves some out. This sample has 45,000 to 65,000 clones, with 75% to 85% found just once. The source material was CD4+ or CD8+ T cells sorted from blood, sampled in a trial of the OX40 agonist ivuxolimab. Source of these receptors: an adult with an advanced solid tumor such as melanoma, head and neck, liver or kidney cancer.

The chain joins TRBV18 to TRBJ2-7; TRBD2 agrees at 12 bases. With V trimmed by 6 bases and J by 1 base, 4 bases remained unmatched. Germline assignment: CDR1 KGHSH and CDR2 LQKENI. The CDR3 has 15 amino acids. In DNA form, the CDR3 reads TGTGCCAGCTCCACTAGCGGGGGGAATTCCTACGAGCAGTACTTC. Amino acids: CASSTSGGNSYEQYF.

This rearrangement joins TRBV4-1 to TRBJ2-7, with 9 bases lining up with TRBD1. The CDR3 is 16 residues long. Germline V gives CDR1 MGHRA, CDR2 YSYEKL. Losses at the gene ends were 2 bases for V and 3 bases for J; bases not matched to a gene: 8. The CDR3 is CASSQPGTGKHYEQYF. CDR3 coding DNA: TGCGCCAGCAGCCAACCCGGGACAGGGAAACACTACGAGCAGTACTTC.

The chain uses TRBV11-2 and TRBJ2-5; 8 bases align to TRBD2. The CDR3 length is 16 residues. Germline V gene sequence: CDR1 SGHAT, CDR2 FQNNGV. J gave up 0 bases and V 4 bases, and 7 bases lay outside the gene matches. CDR3 residues: CASSWGLVQYQETQYF. The CDR3 DNA sequence: TGTGCCAGCAGCTGGGGACTAGTCCAGTACCAAGAGACCCAGTACTTC.

The chain combines TRBV15 with TRBJ1-4, with TRBD1 matching 10 bases. After removal of 4 bases from V and 4 bases from J, the junction contained 6 bases not matched to a gene. The germline gives CDR1 LNHNV, CDR2 YYDKDF (reference sequence). The CDR3 is 16 amino acids. The CDR3 DNA reads TGTGCCACCAGCACCGACAGGGGGCAGATTAATGAAAAACTGTTTTTT. Translation: CATSTDRGQINEKLFF.

This clone was counted a single time. The chain employs TRBV5-4 and TRBJ2-2; D is perhaps TRBD2 (6 bases). The CDR3 sequence is 14 residues long. CDR1 and CDR2 from the germline V gene are SGHNT and YYREEE (reference sequence). The V end lost 0 bases, the J end lost 7 bases, and 10 bases lay between the germline ends. CDR3 coding DNA: TGTGCCAGCAGCTTGGCTAGCGTGGTCGGGGAGCTGTTTTTT. Translated, it gives CASSLASVVGELFF.

The J gene is TRBJ2-1, the V gene TRBV5-1; D possibly corresponds to TRBD2 (7 bases). CDR3 length: 15 residues. V lost 3 bases, J lost 12 bases, and 22 bases lay in between. CDR1 and CDR2 (germline): SGHRS, YFSETQ. CDR3 nucleotides: TGCGCCAGCAGCTCTGGCCGGGGGGCCCGACATGCGCAGTTCTTC. This translates into CASSSGRGARHAQFF. Variable domain in full (rest from reference TRBV5-1 and TRBJ2-1): KAGVTQTPRYLIKTRGQQVTLSCSPISGHRSVSWYQQTPGQGLQFLFEYFSETQRNKGNFPGRFSGRQFSNSRSEMNVSTLELGDSALYLCASSSGRGARHAQFFGPGTRLTVL.

In this sample, this clone turned up once. The V call is TRBV4-1, the J call TRBJ2-3, with D tentatively TRBD2 (5 bases). The CDR3 loop spans 16 amino acids. Trimming took off 4 bases at V and 0 bases at J, with 14 bases between the two ends. The germline gives CDR1 MGHRA, CDR2 YSYEKL. The CDR3 DNA reads as TGCGCCAGCAGCCCCTTAAGAGGGCCTAGCACAGATACGCAGTATTTT. Amino acid sequence: CASSPLRGPSTDTQYF.

The V and J genes are TRBV10-2 and TRBJ2-3; TRBD1 aligns across 7 bases. The germline gives CDR1 WSHSY, CDR2 SAAADI. This CDR3 is built from 16 residues. Trimming took 5 bases from V and 2 from J; bases not matched to a gene: 10. The CDR3, as DNA: TGCGCCAGCAGTCCTCTCCGGGACAGATACACAGATACGCAGTATTTT. It specifies CASSPLRDRYTDTQYF.

The rearrangement joins TRBV18 to TRBJ1-1; TRBD1 agrees at 8 bases. The germline V gene encodes CDR1 KGHSH and CDR2 LQKENI. The CDR3 contains 14 residues. V shed 3 bases, J shed 11 bases, and the junction held 11 bases outside the gene matches. The CDR3 DNA reads as TGTGCCAGCTCACCCGATGACAGGGGACGGAATGCTTTCTTT. It yields the protein CASSPDDRGRNAFF.

Only a few counts were recorded for this clone. The V gene is TRBV7-9, the J gene TRBJ2-5; D is undetermined. CDR1 is SEHNR, CDR2 FQNEAQ, per germline (reference sequence). V was shortened by 5 bases and J by 3 bases, with 13 bases between the two germline ends. The CDR3 covers 14 residues. Here the CDR3 DNA reads TGTGCCAGCAGCCCGGGCGTCTATGAAGAGACCCAGTACTTC. It specifies CASSPGVYEETQYF.

The chain combines TRBV25-1 with TRBJ1-2, with TRBD1 as a possible D gene (5 bases). Looked up from germline, CDR1 is MGHDK and CDR2 is SYGVNS. CDR3 size: 15 residues. Trimming stripped 2 bases from V and 8 bases from J, with 18 bases between. The CDR3 DNA follows: TGTGCCAGCAGTGAACGTGGCCGTCTACAGGTCGGCTACACCTTC. It encodes CASSERGRLQVGYTF.

The rearrangement joins TRBV2 to TRBJ2-5; TRBD2 agrees at 9 bases. There are 15 residues in the CDR3. With 2 bases clipped from V and 5 bases from J, the junction kept 6 bases outside the gene matches. Germline CDR1 is SNHLY and CDR2 is FYNNEI. The CDR3 coding sequence is TGTGCCAGCAGTGAACTGGCGGGGGGGCCGGAGACCCAGTACTTC. Translated, it gives CASSELAGGPETQYF.

This rearrangement joins TRBV18 to TRBJ2-1; 11 nucleotides agree with TRBD2. The CDR3 totals 16 residues. CDR1 and CDR2 (germline): KGHSH, LQKENI. Losses at the gene ends were 2 bases for V and 8 bases for J; bases not matched to a gene: 8. CDR3 sequence (DNA): TGTGCCAGCTCACCAGCTGTAGCGGGGGGGGCCGATGAGCAGTTCTTC. Amino acids: CASSPAVAGGADEQFF.

The chain couples TRBV6-6 to TRBJ2-2; 7 nucleotides align to TRBD1. The CDR3 totals 16 residues. Germline-derived CDR1 and CDR2 are MNHNY and SVGAGI (reference sequence). The V gene end was trimmed by 2 bases and the J gene end by 2 bases; junction bases not matched to a gene: 5. The CDR3, as DNA: TGTGCCAGCAGTTACCCAGGGACAGTCAACACCGGGGAGCTGTTTTTT. It yields the protein CASSYPGTVNTGELFF.

This clone was seen more than once but under ten times. The rearrangement uses TRBV7-9 and TRBJ1-6; unclear D gene. Germline V gene data show CDR1 as SEHNR and CDR2 as FQNEAQ (reference sequence). With 3 bases removed from V and 6 bases from J, the gap between germline ends came to 18 bases. The CDR3 is 17 residues long. CDR3 nucleotides: TGTGCCAGCAGCTTTCAAACCGGACCGGGATCTAATTCACCCCTCCACTTT. Translating it yields CASSFQTGPGSNSPLHF.

The chain combines TRBV14 with TRBJ2-7; D unresolved. Germline V gene sequence: CDR1 SGHDN, CDR2 FVKESK. This CDR3 has 15 amino acids. The V gene lost 1 base and the J gene lost 3 bases, with 13 bases spanning the gap. The CDR3 sequence is CASSQGSLPLYEQYF. The CDR3 DNA sequence: TGTGCCAGCAGCCAAGGATCACTCCCTCTCTACGAGCAGTACTTC. The complete variable domain, with remaining parts taken from reference TRBV14 and TRBJ2-7, reads EAGVTQFPSHSVIEKGQTVTLRCDPISGHDNLYWYRRVMGKEIKFLLHFVKESKQDESGMPNNRFLAERTGGTYSTLKVQPAELEDSGVYFCASSQGSLPLYEQYFGPGTRLTVT.

The rearrangement joins TRBV14 to TRBJ2-5, with D perhaps TRBD2 (5 bases). Trimming left V 1 base short and J 10 bases short, with 16 bases between. This CDR3 has 14 residues. From germline, CDR1 is SGHDN and CDR2 FVKESK. CDR3 bases: TGTGCCAGCAGCCAAGGGACTTTACCGAAGAGCCAGTACTTC. Translating it yields CASSQGTLPKSQYF. The full variable domain, in which reference TRBV14 and TRBJ2-5 provide the parts outside the CDR3, is EAGVTQFPSHSVIEKGQTVTLRCDPISGHDNLYWYRRVMGKEIKFLLHFVKESKQDESGMPNNRFLAERTGGTYSTLKVQPAELEDSGVYFCASSQGTLPKSQYFGPGTRLLVL.

The chain has TRBV6-6 and TRBJ2-5; a possible D gene is TRBD1 (6 bases). This CDR3 is 14 amino acids long. Germline V gives CDR1 MNHNY, CDR2 SVGAGI (reference sequence). V was cut by 0 bases and J by 3 bases, with 8 bases left in between. CDR3 sequence: CASSYSYREETQYF. The CDR3, as DNA: TGTGCCAGCAGTTACTCCTACAGGGAAGAGACCCAGTACTTC.

The chain uses TRBV6-1 and TRBJ2-7; D not resolved. The germline V gene encodes CDR1 MNHNS and CDR2 SASEGT. CDR3 length: 12 residues. Trimming removed 3 bases from V and 2 bases from J, with 5 bases in between. In DNA, the CDR3 is TGTGCCAGCAGTGATCCACCCTACGAGCAGTACTTC. Translated, it gives CASSDPPYEQYF.

Worth noting for this clone: One junction end disagrees with the germline gene, perhaps due to a read error. The chain is built from TRBV7-8 and TRBJ2-7; D tentatively reads TRBD1 or TRBD2 (5 bases each). CDR3 length: 15 amino acids. CDR1 is SGHVS and CDR2 is FQNEAQ in the germline V gene. CDR3 loop: CASSLARAGNYEQYF. CDR3 in DNA: TGTGCCAGCAGCCTAGCAAGGGCAGGGAACTACGAGCAGTACTTC.

In this sample, this clone turned up a few times. The CDR3 spells CASSKEQVSYEQYF. The CDR3 DNA is TGTGCCAGCAGCAAAGAACAAGTTAGCTACGAGCAGTACTTC. The J gene is TRBJ2-7, the V gene TRBV6-5; no firm D call. There are 14 residues in the CDR3. Trimming removed 6 bases at V and 3 bases at J, with 15 bases between. Germline V gene lookup returns CDR1 MNHEY and CDR2 SVGAGI.

V is TRBV11-2 and J is TRBJ1-1; no clear D. Germline V gene data show CDR1 as SGHAT and CDR2 as FQNNGV. The CDR3 is 15 amino acids. The V and J ends lost 4 bases and 1 base respectively, with 13 bases between them. The CDR3 bases are TGTGCCAGCAGCTCATCGACGGGTCCGAACACTGAAGCTTTCTTT. Protein sequence: CASSSSTGPNTEAFF.

The rearrangement links TRBV7-9 to TRBJ2-7; either TRBD1 or TRBD2 may fit D (5 bases each). V lost 1 base to trimming and J lost 2 bases, with 12 bases between them. The CDR3 loop spans 15 amino acids. The germline V gene encodes CDR1 SEHNR and CDR2 FQNEAQ (reference sequence). This CDR3 reads CASSLGSGSTYEQYF. In DNA form, the CDR3 reads TGTGCCAGCAGCTTAGGGTCAGGGAGCACCTACGAGCAGTACTTC.

This clone has just a few counts. V usage is TRBV29-1 and J usage is TRBJ1-1; TRBD1 is a possible D gene (6 bases). The germline V and J ends were trimmed by 8 bases and 7 bases, with 20 bases remaining between them. This CDR3 is 13 amino acids long. CDR1 is SQVTM and CDR2 is ANQGSEA in the germline V gene. The CDR3 DNA follows: TGCAGCCTCCGAGAGGGGGGCTGGGGTGAAGCTTTCTTT. Amino acid sequence: CSLREGGWGEAFF. The variable domain in full, completed from reference TRBV29-1 and TRBJ1-1, reads SAVISQKPSRDICQRGTSLTIQCQVDSQVTMMFWYRQQPGQSLTLIATANQGSEATYESGFVIDKFPISRPNLTFSTLTVSNMSPEDSSIYLCSLREGGWGEAFFGQGTRLTVV.

The genes are TRBV5-4 and TRBJ2-3, with D maybe TRBD2 (7 bases). The V end lost 7 bases, the J end lost 4 bases, and 16 bases lay between the germline ends. CDR3 length: 14 residues. Per germline, CDR1 SGHNT and CDR2 YYREEE (reference sequence). The CDR3 bases are TGTGCCAGCGAGCGGGACACCCGCCCAGATACGCAGTATTTT. The encoded protein is CASERDTRPDTQYF.